This T cell receptor beta chain was sequenced during a study of monozygotic twins with cystic fibrosis. Broader study findings: Unrelated CF individuals shared fewer identical clonotypes than monozygotic CF twins. Median Simpson clonality of 0.0095 suggested naive T cells predominated.

In germline, CDR1 is WNHNN, CDR2 SYGVQD (reference sequence). Between the trimmed V and J ends, which lost 4 bases and 0 bases, there was a span of 6 bases. CDR3 length: 13 amino acids. The repertoire was sequenced with immunoSEQ multiplex PCR; TCRdb's copy has only in-frame clones and lacks some. Among about 20,000 clones listed, around 90% were seen once. A word on this clone: Its antigen is as yet unknown.

The TCR comes from a girl aged 2 to 10 with cystic fibrosis. Sequencing was performed on blood. V gene TRBV10-1 combines with J gene TRBJ1-1, with D tentatively TRBD1 (6 bases). The CDR3 reads CASSGTVNTEAFF. In DNA form, the CDR3 reads TGCGCCAGCAGTGGGACAGTGAACACTGAAGCTTTCTTT.